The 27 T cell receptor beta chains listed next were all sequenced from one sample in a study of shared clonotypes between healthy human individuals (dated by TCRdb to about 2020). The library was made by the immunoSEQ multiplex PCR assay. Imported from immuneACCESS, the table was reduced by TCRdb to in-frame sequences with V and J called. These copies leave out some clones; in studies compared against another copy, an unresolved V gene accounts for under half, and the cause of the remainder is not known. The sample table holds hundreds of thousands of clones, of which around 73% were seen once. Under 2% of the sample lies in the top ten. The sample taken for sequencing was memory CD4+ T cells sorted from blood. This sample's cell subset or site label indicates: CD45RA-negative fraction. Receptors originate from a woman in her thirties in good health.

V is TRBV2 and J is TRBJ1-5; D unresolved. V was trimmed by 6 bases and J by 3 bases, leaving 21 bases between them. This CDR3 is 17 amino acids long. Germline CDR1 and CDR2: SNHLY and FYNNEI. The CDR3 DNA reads TGTGCCAGCAGCCCGAACGCCCGGTTAGGGCCCAATCAGCCCCAGCATTTT. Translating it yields CASSPNARLGPNQPQHF.

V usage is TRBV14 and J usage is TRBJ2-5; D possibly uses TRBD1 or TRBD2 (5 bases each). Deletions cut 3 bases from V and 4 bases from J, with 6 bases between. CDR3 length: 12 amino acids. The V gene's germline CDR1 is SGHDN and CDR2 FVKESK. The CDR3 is CASSQGVETQYF. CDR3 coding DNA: TGTGCCAGCAGCCAGGGGGTAGAGACCCAGTACTTC.

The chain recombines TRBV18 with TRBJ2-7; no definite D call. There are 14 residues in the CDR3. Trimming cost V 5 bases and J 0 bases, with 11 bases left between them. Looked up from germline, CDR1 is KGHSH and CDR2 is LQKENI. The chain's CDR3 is CASSSDSSSYEQYF. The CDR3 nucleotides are TGTGCCAGCTCATCTGACTCGAGCTCCTACGAGCAGTACTTC.

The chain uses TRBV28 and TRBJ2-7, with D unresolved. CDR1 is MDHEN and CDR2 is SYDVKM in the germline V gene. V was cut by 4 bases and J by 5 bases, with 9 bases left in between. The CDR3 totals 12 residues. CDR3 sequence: CASSSSTHEQYF. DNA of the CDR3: TGTGCCAGCAGTTCCTCGACCCACGAGCAGTACTTC.

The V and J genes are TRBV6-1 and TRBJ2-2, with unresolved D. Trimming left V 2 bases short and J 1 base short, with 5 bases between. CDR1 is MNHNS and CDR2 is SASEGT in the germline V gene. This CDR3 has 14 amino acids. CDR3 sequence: CASSEIGNTGELFF. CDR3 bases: TGTGCCAGCAGTGAAATTGGGAACACCGGGGAGCTGTTTTTT.

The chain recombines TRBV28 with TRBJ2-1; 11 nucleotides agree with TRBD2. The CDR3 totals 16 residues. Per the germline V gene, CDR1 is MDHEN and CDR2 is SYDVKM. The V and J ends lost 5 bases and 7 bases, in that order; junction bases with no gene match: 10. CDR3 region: CASSPHSGRAGNEQFF. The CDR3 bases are TGTGCCAGCAGTCCTCATAGCGGGAGGGCCGGAAATGAGCAGTTCTTC.

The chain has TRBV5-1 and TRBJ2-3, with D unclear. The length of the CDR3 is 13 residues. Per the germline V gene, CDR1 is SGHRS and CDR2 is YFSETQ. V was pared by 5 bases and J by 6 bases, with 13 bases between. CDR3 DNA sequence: TGCGCCAGCAGGGAAGACACGGGTGATACGCAGTATTTT. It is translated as CASREDTGDTQYF.

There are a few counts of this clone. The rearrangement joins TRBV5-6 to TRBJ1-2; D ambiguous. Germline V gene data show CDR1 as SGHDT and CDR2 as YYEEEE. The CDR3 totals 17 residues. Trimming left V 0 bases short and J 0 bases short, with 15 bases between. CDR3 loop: CASSLAGKGRANYGYTF. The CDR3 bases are TGTGCCAGCAGCTTGGCCGGAAAGGGCCGAGCTAACTATGGCTACACCTTC.

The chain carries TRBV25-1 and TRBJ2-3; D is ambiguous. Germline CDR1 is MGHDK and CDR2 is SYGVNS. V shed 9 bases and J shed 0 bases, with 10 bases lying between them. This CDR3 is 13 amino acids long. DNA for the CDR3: TGTGCCAGTACGGAGACTAGCACAGATACGCAGTATTTT. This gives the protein CASTETSTDTQYF.

CDR3 loop: CASSLAGTGFTEAFF. The CDR3 region has the DNA TGTGCCAGCTCACTTGCCGGGACAGGGTTCACTGAAGCTTTCTTT. The rearrangement joins TRBV18 to TRBJ1-1, with 9 bases lining up with TRBD1. The CDR3 loop spans 15 amino acids. Per germline, CDR1 KGHSH and CDR2 LQKENI. Losses at the gene ends were 4 bases for V and 4 bases for J; bases not matched to a gene: 7. The full variable domain, with the rest looked up from reference TRBV18 and TRBJ1-1, is NAGVMQNPRHLVRRRGQEARLRCSPMKGHSHVYWYRQLPEEGLKFMVYLQKENIIDESGMPKERFSAEFPKEGPSILRIQQVVRGDSAAYFCASSLAGTGFTEAFFGQGTRLTVV.

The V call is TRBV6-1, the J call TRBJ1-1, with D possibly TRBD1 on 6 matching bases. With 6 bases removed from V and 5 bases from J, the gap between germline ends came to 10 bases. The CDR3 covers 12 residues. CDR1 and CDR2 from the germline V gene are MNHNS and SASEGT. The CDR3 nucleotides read TGTGCCAGCAGCAGGCAGGGGACTGAAGCTTTCTTT. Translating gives CASSRQGTEAFF.

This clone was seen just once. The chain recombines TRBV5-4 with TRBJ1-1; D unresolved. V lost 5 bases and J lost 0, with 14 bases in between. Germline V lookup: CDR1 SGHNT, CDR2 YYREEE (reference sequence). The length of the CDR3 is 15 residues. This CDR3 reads CASRPAGRLNTEAFF. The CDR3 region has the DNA TGTGCCAGCAGACCGGCCGGACGGCTGAACACTGAAGCTTTCTTT. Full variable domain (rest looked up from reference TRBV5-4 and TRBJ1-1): ETGVTQSPTHLIKTRGQQVTLRCSSQSGHNTVSWYQQALGQGPQFIFQYYREEENGRGNFPPRFSGLQFPNYSSELNVNALELDDSALYLCASRPAGRLNTEAFFGQGTRLTVV.

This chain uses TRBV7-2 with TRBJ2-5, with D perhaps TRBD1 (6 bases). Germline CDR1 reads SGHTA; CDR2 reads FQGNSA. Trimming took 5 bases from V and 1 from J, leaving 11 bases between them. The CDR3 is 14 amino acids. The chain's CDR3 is CASSLNRVQETQYF. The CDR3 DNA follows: TGTGCCAGCAGCCTTAACAGGGTCCAAGAGACCCAGTACTTC.

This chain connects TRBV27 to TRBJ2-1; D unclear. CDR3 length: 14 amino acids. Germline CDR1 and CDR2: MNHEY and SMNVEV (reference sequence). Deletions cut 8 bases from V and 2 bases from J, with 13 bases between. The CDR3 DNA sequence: TGTGCCAGCCGAGGACGGTCCGCCTACAATGAGCAGTTCTTC. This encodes CASRGRSAYNEQFF.

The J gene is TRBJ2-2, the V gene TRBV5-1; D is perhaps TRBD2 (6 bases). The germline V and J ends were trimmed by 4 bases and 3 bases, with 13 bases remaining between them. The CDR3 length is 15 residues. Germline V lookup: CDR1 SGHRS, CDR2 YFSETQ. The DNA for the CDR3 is TGCGCCAGCAGCCCCCCGACTAGTGACACCGGGGAGCTGTTTTTT. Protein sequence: CASSPPTSDTGELFF.

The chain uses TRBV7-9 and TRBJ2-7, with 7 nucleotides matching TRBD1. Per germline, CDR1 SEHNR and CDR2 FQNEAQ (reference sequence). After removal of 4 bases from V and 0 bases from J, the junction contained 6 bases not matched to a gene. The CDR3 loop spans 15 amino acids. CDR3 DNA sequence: TGTGCCAGCAGCTCCCGAGGACAGGACTCCTACGAGCAGTACTTC. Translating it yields CASSSRGQDSYEQYF.

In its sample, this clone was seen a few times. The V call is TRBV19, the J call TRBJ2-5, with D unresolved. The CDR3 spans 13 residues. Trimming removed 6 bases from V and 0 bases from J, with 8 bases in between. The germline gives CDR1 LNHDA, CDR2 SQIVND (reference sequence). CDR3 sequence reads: CASRAQHQETQYF. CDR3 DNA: TGTGCCAGTAGAGCGCAACACCAAGAGACCCAGTACTTC.

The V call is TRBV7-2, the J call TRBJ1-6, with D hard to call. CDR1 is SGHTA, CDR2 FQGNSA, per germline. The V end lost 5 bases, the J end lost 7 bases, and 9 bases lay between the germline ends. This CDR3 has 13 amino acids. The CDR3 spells CASSRLWNSPLHF. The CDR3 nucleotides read TGTGCCAGCAGCAGATTATGGAATTCACCCCTCCACTTT.

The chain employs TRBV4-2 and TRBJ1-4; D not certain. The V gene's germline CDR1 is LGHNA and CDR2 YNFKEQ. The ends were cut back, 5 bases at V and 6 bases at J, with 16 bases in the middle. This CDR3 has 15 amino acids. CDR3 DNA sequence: TGTGCCAGCAGCTTACTAAGGGAATTAGATGAAAAACTGTTTTTT. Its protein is CASSLLRELDEKLFF.

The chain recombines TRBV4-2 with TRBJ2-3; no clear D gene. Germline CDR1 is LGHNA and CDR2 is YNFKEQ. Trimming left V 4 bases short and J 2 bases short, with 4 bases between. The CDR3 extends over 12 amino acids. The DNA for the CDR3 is TGTGCCAGCAGCCCTAACACAGATACGCAGTATTTT. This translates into CASSPNTDTQYF.

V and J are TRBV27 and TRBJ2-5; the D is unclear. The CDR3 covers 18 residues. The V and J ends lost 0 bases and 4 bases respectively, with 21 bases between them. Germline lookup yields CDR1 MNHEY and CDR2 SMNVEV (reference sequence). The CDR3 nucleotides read TGTGCCAGCAGTTTATCGAGTCTCGCAGCCGGGTTAGGAGAGACCCAGTACTTC. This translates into CASSLSSLAAGLGETQYF.

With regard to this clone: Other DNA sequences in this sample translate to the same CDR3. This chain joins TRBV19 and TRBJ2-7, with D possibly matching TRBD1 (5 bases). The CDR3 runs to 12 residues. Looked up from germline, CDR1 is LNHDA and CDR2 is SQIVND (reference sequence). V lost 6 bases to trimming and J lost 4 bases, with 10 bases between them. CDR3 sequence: CASSTGDYEQYF. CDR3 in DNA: TGTGCCAGTAGCACAGGTGATTACGAGCAGTACTTC.

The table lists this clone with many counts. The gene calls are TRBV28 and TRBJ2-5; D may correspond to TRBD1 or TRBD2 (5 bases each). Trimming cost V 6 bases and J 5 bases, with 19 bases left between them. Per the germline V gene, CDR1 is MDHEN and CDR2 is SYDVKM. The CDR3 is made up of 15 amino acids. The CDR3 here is CASRGLVGEYETQYF. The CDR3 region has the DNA TGTGCCAGCAGAGGTTTAGTGGGGGAGTACGAGACCCAGTACTTC.

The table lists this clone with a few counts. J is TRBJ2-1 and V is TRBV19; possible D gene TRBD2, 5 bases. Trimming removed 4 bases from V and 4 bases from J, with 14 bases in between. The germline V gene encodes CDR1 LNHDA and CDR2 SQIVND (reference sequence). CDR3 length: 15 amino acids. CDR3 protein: CASSSSSGVYNEQFF. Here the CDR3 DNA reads TGTGCCAGTAGTAGTTCCAGCGGAGTATACAATGAGCAGTTCTTC. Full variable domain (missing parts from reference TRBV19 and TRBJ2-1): DGGITQSPKYLFRKEGQNVTLSCEQNLNHDAMYWYRQDPGQGLRLIYYSQIVNDFQKGDIAEGYSVSREKKESFPLTVTSAQKNPTAFYLCASSSSSGVYNEQFFGPGTRLTVL.

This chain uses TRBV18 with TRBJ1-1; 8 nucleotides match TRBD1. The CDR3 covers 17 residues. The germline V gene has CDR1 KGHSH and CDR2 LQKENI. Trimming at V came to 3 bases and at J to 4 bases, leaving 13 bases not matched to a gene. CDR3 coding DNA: TGTGCCAGCTCACCCCCGGGACAGGTTTTTCGAGCCACTGAAGCTTTCTTT. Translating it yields CASSPPGQVFRATEAFF.

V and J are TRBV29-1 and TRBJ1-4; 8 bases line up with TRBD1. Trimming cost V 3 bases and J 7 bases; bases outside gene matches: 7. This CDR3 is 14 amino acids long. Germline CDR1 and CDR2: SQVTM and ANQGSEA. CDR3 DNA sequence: TGCAGCGTTGATGACAGGGGCGGGGGTGAAAAACTGTTTTTT. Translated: CSVDDRGGGEKLFF.

CDR3 residues: CASSVPGTGAYEQYF. The CDR3 DNA reads as TGTGCCAGCAGTGTCCCCGGGACAGGGGCATACGAGCAGTACTTC. The rearrangement links TRBV25-1 to TRBJ2-7; TRBD1 matches at 10 bases. The CDR3 loop spans 15 amino acids. The trim removed 4 bases at V and 4 bases at J, leaving 7 bases unmatched. The germline gives CDR1 MGHDK, CDR2 SYGVNS.